The 24 T cell receptor beta chains listed next were all sequenced from one sample in a study of blood T cell repertoires in COVID-19. TCRdb's table, derived via immunoSEQ multiplex PCR, lists solely in-frame clones and lacks some. The data hold 60,000 to 90,000 clones, with about 74% observed a single time. The sequenced sample consisted of peripheral blood. The source is a human donor with acute or convalescent COVID-19. The donor label of this sample is uncertain.

The V call is TRBV27, the J call TRBJ2-2; no clear D gene. Trimming removed 4 bases from V and 1 base from J, with 10 bases in between. Looked up from germline, CDR1 is MNHEY and CDR2 is SMNVEV (reference sequence). The CDR3 spans 15 residues. The CDR3 DNA follows: TGTGCCAGCAGTTCAGACACGATGAACACCGGGGAGCTGTTTTTT. Its translation is CASSSDTMNTGELFF.

The CDR3 bases are TGTGCCAGCAGTTCTACAGGGAATCCCTCCTACGAGCAGTACTTC. This translates into CASSSTGNPSYEQYF. The chain couples TRBV28 to TRBJ2-7; TRBD1 might be the D (6 bases). Trimming removed 4 bases from V and 0 bases from J, with 13 bases in between. This CDR3 comprises 15 residues. The germline CDR1 and CDR2 sequences are MDHEN and SYDVKM.

The chain couples TRBV19 to TRBJ1-5; 7 positions agree with TRBD1. The trim removed 6 bases at V and 4 bases at J, leaving 12 bases unmatched. The CDR3 has 16 residues. CDR1 and CDR2 from the germline V gene are LNHDA and SQIVND (reference sequence). The CDR3 nucleotides are TGTGCCAGTAGGACTTTGGTCAGGGGGTCTAATCAGCCCCAGCATTTT. Translated: CASRTLVRGSNQPQHF.

The chain employs TRBV18 and TRBJ1-4, with 7 bases lining up with TRBD1. The CDR3 is 14 amino acids. With 4 bases clipped from V and 13 bases from J, the junction kept 12 bases outside the gene matches. Germline CDR1 and CDR2: KGHSH and LQKENI. CDR3: CASSQSGQPPVLFF. DNA of the CDR3: TGTGCCAGCTCACAGTCGGGACAGCCCCCGGTACTGTTTTTT.

The rearrangement links TRBV7-3 to TRBJ2-7, with 10 bases matching TRBD1. V was clipped by 10 bases and J by 6 bases; unmatched bases: 6. The CDR3 has 12 residues. Germline V CDR1 and CDR2: SGHTA, FQGTGA. The CDR3 region has the DNA TGTGCCACCGGGACAGGGGTAGTCGAGCAGTACTTC. This gives the protein CATGTGVVEQYF.

This chain uses TRBV28 with TRBJ1-1, with D perhaps TRBD1 (6 bases). Germline values: CDR1 MDHEN, CDR2 SYDVKM. V dropped 5 bases and J dropped 14 bases, with 18 bases sitting between them. The CDR3 contains 12 residues. The CDR3 is CASSLAPTGMFF. The CDR3, as DNA: TGTGCCAGCAGTCTAGCCCCCACAGGGATGTTCTTT.

The chain couples TRBV5-1 to TRBJ2-1; TRBD2 aligns across 9 bases. V shed 4 bases, J shed 8 bases, and the junction held 10 bases outside the gene matches. The CDR3 has 15 residues. The germline gives CDR1 SGHRS, CDR2 YFSETQ. CDR3 sequence reads: CASSPQGRGGHEQFF. CDR3 sequence (DNA): TGCGCCAGCAGCCCCCAGGGGCGGGGGGGCCATGAGCAGTTCTTC.

CDR3 nucleotide sequence: TGTGCCAGCCAATTTCGGGACAGCTACACCGGGGAGCTGTTTTTT. The encoded protein is CASQFRDSYTGELFF. This chain connects TRBV28 to TRBJ2-2; 7 nucleotides match TRBD1. V was clipped by 8 bases and J by 3 bases; unmatched bases: 9. The CDR3 spans 15 residues. Germline assignment: CDR1 MDHEN and CDR2 SYDVKM.

This clone was observed a single time. The chain is built from TRBV2 and TRBJ2-5, with D maybe TRBD2 (6 bases). Germline CDR1 SNHLY, CDR2 FYNNEI. The V end was cut by 6 bases, the J end by 4 bases, with 12 bases between. This CDR3 comprises 13 residues. The CDR3 is CASRKGRRETQYF. In DNA form, the CDR3 reads TGTGCCAGCAGAAAGGGGAGGAGAGAGACCCAGTACTTC.

In its sample, this clone was seen a few times. The chain has TRBV2 and TRBJ2-1; 8 bases are a match to TRBD1. The CDR3 loop spans 14 amino acids. V trimming: 8 bases; J trimming: 6 bases; junction bases outside the gene matches: 9. CDR1 SNHLY and CDR2 FYNNEI come from the germline V gene. In nucleotides, the CDR3 is TGTGCCAGCGTCGGACAGGGCGATCGCAATGAGCAGTTCTTC. Translating it yields CASVGQGDRNEQFF.

The chain carries TRBV5-6 and TRBJ1-6, with 9 bases matching TRBD1. This CDR3 comprises 15 residues. Germline loops: CDR1 SGHDT, CDR2 YYEEEE. With 3 bases clipped from V and 10 bases from J, the junction kept 8 bases outside the gene matches. The CDR3 region is CASSSHGQGRSPLHF. The CDR3 DNA follows: TGTGCCAGCAGCTCCCACGGACAGGGGAGATCACCCCTCCACTTT.

The chain recombines TRBV7-2 with TRBJ1-1; maybe TRBD1 (6 bases). Germline CDR1 reads SGHTA; CDR2 reads FQGNSA. V was shortened by 5 bases and J by 4 bases, with 8 bases between the two germline ends. The CDR3 loop spans 12 amino acids. The CDR3 protein is CASSQTGTEAFF. In DNA, the CDR3 is TGTGCCAGCAGCCAGACAGGCACTGAAGCTTTCTTT. The full variable domain, its missing parts supplied by reference TRBV7-2 and TRBJ1-1, is GAGVSQSPSNKVTEKGKDVELRCDPISGHTALYWYRQSLGQGLEFLIYFQGNSAPDKSGLPSDRFSAERTGGSVSTLTIQRTQQEDSAVYLCASSQTGTEAFFGQGTRLTVV.

V is TRBV5-1 and J is TRBJ1-2; tentative D call: TRBD1 (5 bases). Germline V lookup: CDR1 SGHRS, CDR2 YFSETQ. V was clipped by 4 bases and J by 7 bases, with 20 bases between them. The CDR3 is 15 residues long. The CDR3 DNA is TGCGCCAGCAGCCCGGGGGATGGAGGGCTGGGTGGCTACACCTTC. Residues: CASSPGDGGLGGYTF.

V is TRBV7-8 and J is TRBJ1-4; D is possibly TRBD1 (6 bases). The CDR3 length is 14 residues. V was shortened by 3 bases and J by 6 bases, with 11 bases between the two germline ends. CDR1 and CDR2 from the germline V gene are SGHVS and FQNEAQ. CDR3 coding DNA: TGTGCCAGCAGCTTGTTCCCAGGGGATGAAAAACTGTTTTTT. It specifies CASSLFPGDEKLFF.

This clone was detected only once. This chain joins TRBV5-6 and TRBJ1-1, with 7 positions matching TRBD1. The CDR3 runs to 14 residues. Looked up from germline, CDR1 is SGHDT and CDR2 is YYEEEE. Losses at the gene ends were 3 bases for V and 5 bases for J; bases not matched to a gene: 7. CDR3 amino acids: CASSYRGGKTEAFF. CDR3 nucleotides: TGTGCCAGCAGCTACAGGGGTGGGAAGACTGAAGCTTTCTTT.

The count of this clone is one. This chain uses TRBV9 with TRBJ2-7, with 10 positions matching TRBD2. Per germline, CDR1 SGDLS and CDR2 YYNGEE. This CDR3 comprises 18 residues. Unmatched junction bases numbered 14, after V lost 0 bases and J lost 5 bases. The CDR3 is CASSVAGTLLAGQNEQYF. The DNA for the CDR3 is TGTGCCAGCAGCGTAGCGGGGACTTTACTAGCGGGACAAAACGAGCAGTACTTC.

The J gene is TRBJ2-2, the V gene TRBV28; 9 nucleotides line up with TRBD2. This CDR3 comprises 16 residues. The junction had 6 bases not matched to a gene; V was cut back by 7 bases and J by 0 bases. Germline CDR1 MDHEN, CDR2 SYDVKM. The CDR3 sequence is CASILSGGTNTGELFF. For the CDR3, the DNA is TGTGCCAGCATTCTGAGCGGGGGGACGAACACCGGGGAGCTGTTTTTT.

This clone has a handful of counts. The genes are TRBV5-5 and TRBJ2-1; TRBD2 matches 9 bases. Unmatched junction bases numbered 7, after V lost 0 bases and J lost 9 bases. This CDR3 comprises 15 residues. Germline V gives CDR1 SGHKS, CDR2 YYEKEE (reference sequence). The CDR3 sequence is CASSLVLAGNREQFF. The CDR3 DNA follows: TGTGCCAGCAGCTTGGTGCTAGCGGGAAATCGTGAGCAGTTCTTC. Full variable domain (missing parts from reference TRBV5-5 and TRBJ2-1): DAGVTQSPTHLIKTRGQQVTLRCSPISGHKSVSWYQQVLGQGPQFIFQYYEKEERGRGNFPDRFSARQFPNYSSELNVNALLLGDSALYLCASSLVLAGNREQFFGPGTRLTVL.

CDR3 amino acids: CASSWTVNPETQYF. The DNA for the CDR3 is TGTGCCAGCAGTTGGACAGTTAATCCAGAGACCCAGTACTTC. The chain links TRBV6-2 or TRBV6-3 to TRBJ2-5; possibly TRBD1 for D (6 bases). The length of the CDR3 is 14 residues. The germline V and J ends were trimmed by 4 bases and 4 bases, with 13 bases remaining between them. Germline V gene lookup returns CDR1 MNHEY and CDR2 SVGEGT.

This clone was observed a single time. V gene TRBV2 combines with J gene TRBJ1-6; 10 nucleotides agree with TRBD1. The V gene's germline CDR1 is SNHLY and CDR2 FYNNEI. CDR3 size: 14 residues. V gave up 4 bases and J gave up 9 bases; unmatched junction bases: 3. CDR3 in DNA: TGTGCCAGCAGTGCTGGGACAGGGGCTTCACCCCTCCACTTT. This sequence encodes CASSAGTGASPLHF.

The rearrangement uses TRBV6-5 and TRBJ1-1; tentative D call: TRBD1 (6 bases). The germline V gene has CDR1 MNHEY and CDR2 SVGAGI. The length of the CDR3 is 13 residues. The V gene lost 7 bases and the J gene lost 0 bases, with 9 bases spanning the gap. This chain's CDR3 is CASMDSLNTEAFF. In DNA, the CDR3 is TGTGCCAGCATGGACAGCCTGAACACTGAAGCTTTCTTT.

This clone was seen repeatedly, ten times or more. This chain joins TRBV4-2 and TRBJ2-2; possibly TRBD1 for D (6 bases). Trimming removed 0 bases at V and 5 bases at J, with 10 bases between. Germline-derived CDR1 and CDR2 are LGHNA and YNFKEQ. The CDR3 is 15 residues long. The CDR3: CASSQDPRGTGELFF. The DNA for the CDR3 is TGTGCCAGCAGCCAAGATCCAAGGGGGACCGGGGAGCTGTTTTTT.

V usage is TRBV2 and J usage is TRBJ1-1, with D perhaps matching TRBD1 (6 bases). V was pared by 6 bases and J by 5 bases, with 19 bases between. Per the germline V gene, CDR1 is SNHLY and CDR2 is FYNNEI. This CDR3 is built from 15 residues. This CDR3 is CASRDSYREGTEAFF. For the CDR3, the DNA is TGTGCCAGCAGAGACTCCTACAGGGAAGGGACTGAAGCTTTCTTT.

The rearrangement uses TRBV27 and TRBJ1-6; D perhaps matches TRBD1 (5 bases). Germline CDR1 reads MNHEY; CDR2 reads SMNVEV (reference sequence). V was shortened by 2 bases and J by 7 bases, with 9 bases between the two germline ends. The CDR3 extends over 14 amino acids. The DNA of the CDR3 is TGTGCCAGCAGTTTAAAGGACACCAATTCACCCCTCCACTTT. Translating it yields CASSLKDTNSPLHF.